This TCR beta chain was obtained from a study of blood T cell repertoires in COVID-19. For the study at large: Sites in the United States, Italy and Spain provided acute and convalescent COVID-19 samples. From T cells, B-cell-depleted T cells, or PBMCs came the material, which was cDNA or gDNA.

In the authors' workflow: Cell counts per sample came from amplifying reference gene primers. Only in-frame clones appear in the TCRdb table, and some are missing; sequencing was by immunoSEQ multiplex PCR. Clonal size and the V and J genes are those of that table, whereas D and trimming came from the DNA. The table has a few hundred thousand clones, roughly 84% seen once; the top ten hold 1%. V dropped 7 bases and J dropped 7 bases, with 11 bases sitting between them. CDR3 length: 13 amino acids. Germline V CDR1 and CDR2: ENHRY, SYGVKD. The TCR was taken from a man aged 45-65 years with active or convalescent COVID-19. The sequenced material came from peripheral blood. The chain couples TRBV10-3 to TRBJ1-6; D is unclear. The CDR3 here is CAINSDFNSPLHF. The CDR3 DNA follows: TGTGCCATCAATTCAGATTTCAATTCACCCCTCCACTTT.